The rows below give T cell receptor beta chains drawn from one sample of a study of blood T cell repertoires in COVID-19. Only in-frame clones appear in the TCRdb table, and some are missing; sequencing was by immunoSEQ multiplex PCR. The data hold some 220,000 clones, with roughly 75% observed a single time. The sequencing sample was made of peripheral blood. These receptors came from a woman aged 70-85 years with acute or convalescent COVID-19. Each CDR3 is given with its conserved first and last residue. The D gene is left open where the match is weak. Clone size, where shown, is once, few, many, or a class for clones that have expanded.

D gene | J gene | V gene | clone size | CDR3 protein | CDR3 DNA
TRBD1 | TRBJ1-6 | TRBV5-5 | NA | CASSLAGTGQSSPLHF | TGTGCCAGCAGCTTGGCCGGGACAGGGCAATCTTCACCCCTCCACTTT
TRBD2 | TRBJ2-3 | TRBV3-1/TRBV3-2 | NA | CASSKMTSGAPTDTQYF | TGTGCCAGCAGCAAAATGACTAGCGGGGCCCCCACAGATACGCAGTATTTT
NA | TRBJ2-5 | TRBV10-3 | many | CAISGGSGLQETQYF | TGTGCCATCAGTGGAGGGTCGGGACTGCAGGAGACCCAGTACTTC
TRBD1 | TRBJ1-1 | TRBV24-1 | NA | CATSETGKNTEAFF | TGTGCCACCAGTGAGACAGGGAAGAACACTGAAGCTTTCTTT
TRBD1 | TRBJ1-1 | TRBV5-1 | few | CASSLRDSTEAFF | TGCGCCAGCAGCTTGAGGGACAGCACTGAAGCTTTCTTT
NA | TRBJ2-2 | TRBV7-3 | once | CASSSGQPRGELFF | TGTGCCAGCAGCTCCGGACAGCCGAGGGGAGAGCTGTTTTTT
TRBD2 | TRBJ2-1 | TRBV19 | few | CASSRMGTSGGAPYNEQFF | TGTGCCAGTAGTAGGATGGGGACTAGCGGGGGGGCTCCCTACAATGAGCAGTTCTTC
NA | TRBJ1-1 | TRBV12-3/TRBV12-4 | few | CASLSRGNTEAFF | TGTGCCAGCTTATCAAGGGGAAACACTGAAGCTTTCTTT
NA | TRBJ1-2 | TRBV18 | NA | CASSPGEYGYTF | TGTGCCAGCTCACCTGGGGAGTATGGCTACACCTTC
TRBD1 | TRBJ2-7 | TRBV7-2 | once | CASSPTAGQGYEQYF | TGTGCCAGCAGCCCGACGGCGGGACAGGGCTACGAGCAGTACTTC
NA | TRBJ2-1 | TRBV7-3 | NA | CASSSGRAISYNEQFF | TGTGCCAGCAGCTCCGGCAGGGCAATCTCCTACAATGAGCAGTTCTTC
NA | TRBJ2-2 | TRBV5-4 | NA | CASSKGLTGELFF | TGTGCCAGCAGCAAGGGGTTGACCGGGGAGCTGTTTTTT
NA | TRBJ2-1 | TRBV2 | few | CASRGRWSGSYNEQFF | TGTGCCAGCAGGGGCAGGTGGTCAGGCTCCTACAATGAGCAGTTCTTC
NA | TRBJ1-1 | TRBV19 | NA | CASSDRQALRGEAFF | TGTGCCAGTAGTGACCGACAGGCCCTCAGGGGTGAAGCTTTCTTT
TRBD2 | TRBJ2-2 | TRBV7-6 | few | CASSLRDYGELFF | TGTGCCAGCAGCTTAAGGGACTACGGGGAGCTGTTTTTT
TRBD1 | TRBJ2-2 | TRBV7-6 | NA | CASSRQGAPTGELFF | TGTGCCAGCAGCCGCCAGGGGGCGCCCACCGGGGAGCTGTTTTTT
NA | TRBJ2-2 | TRBV12-3/TRBV12-4 | NA | CASSLNTGELFF | TGTGCCAGCAGCCTCAACACCGGGGAGCTGTTTTTT
NA | TRBJ2-1 | TRBV23-1 | NA | CASSQSTPSPSYNEQFF | TGCGCCAGCAGTCAATCCACACCCAGTCCCTCTTACAATGAGCAGTTCTTC
NA | TRBJ1-1 | TRBV9 | NA | CASRSNTIGTEAFF | TGTGCCAGCAGAAGTAATACCATAGGGACAGAAGCTTTCTTT
NA | TRBJ1-5 | TRBV19 | NA | CASSIPGGSNQPQHF | TGTGCCAGTAGTATACCCGGGGGTAGCAATCAGCCCCAGCATTTT
NA | TRBJ2-2 | TRBV4-1 | NA | CASSQAGGGSANTGELFF | TGCGCCAGCAGCCAAGCGGGTGGAGGCTCAGCGAACACCGGGGAGCTGTTTTTT
NA | TRBJ1-1 | TRBV3-1/TRBV3-2 | few | CASSPRTGTLAEAFF | TGTGCCAGCAGCCCCAGAACAGGGACGTTGGCTGAAGCTTTCTTT
NA | TRBJ2-5 | TRBV11-2 | NA | CASSLEGGQSQETQYF | TGTGCCAGCAGCTTAGAGGGGGGGCAAAGCCAAGAGACCCAGTACTTC
NA | TRBJ1-1 | TRBV5-1 | NA | CASSPIDMTEAFF | TGCGCCAGCAGCCCAATAGACATGACTGAAGCTTTCTTT
TRBD2 | TRBJ2-7 | TRBV4-3 | few | CASSHDSGGSPGEQYF | TGCGCCAGCAGCCACGATAGCGGGGGGTCCCCGGGGGAGCAGTACTTC
TRBD1 | TRBJ2-6 | TRBV7-3 | NA | CASSLLGQGASNVLTF | TGTGCCAGCAGCCTCTTAGGACAGGGGGCGTCCAACGTCCTGACTTTC
NA | TRBJ1-1 | TRBV10-2 | NA | CASKVRGRPQGTEAFF | TGCGCCAGCAAGGTGCGGGGACGTCCGCAGGGCACTGAAGCTTTCTTT
TRBD1 | TRBJ2-7 | TRBV6-5 | NA | CASIYGMGQTYEQYF | TGTGCCAGCATTTATGGGATGGGACAGACCTACGAGCAGTACTTC
TRBD1 | TRBJ1-6 | TRBV6-1 | few | CASSEPNTGGLNSPLHF | TGTGCCAGCAGTGAACCCAATACAGGGGGGCTTAATTCACCCCTCCACTTT
TRBD2 | TRBJ2-2 | TRBV30 | NA | CAWSTISGAYTGELFF | TGTGCCTGGAGTACCATAAGCGGGGCGTACACCGGGGAGCTGTTTTTT
NA | TRBJ1-3 | TRBV5-8 | NA | CASSSGQISGNTIYF | TGTGCCAGCAGTTCCGGACAGATCTCTGGAAACACCATATATTTT
NA | TRBJ2-5 | TRBV15 | NA | CATSRVQGQSDRTQYF | TGTGCCACCAGCAGAGTCCAAGGACAGAGTGATCGGACCCAGTACTTC
TRBD2 | TRBJ2-2 | TRBV19 | NA | CASSRLSGGTNTGELFF | TGTGCCAGCAGCCGGCTTAGCGGGGGGACGAACACCGGGGAGCTGTTTTTT
NA | TRBJ1-4 | TRBV14 | once | CASSLTGKTEKLFF | TGTGCCAGCAGCCTTACAGGGAAGACGGAAAAACTGTTTTTT
NA | TRBJ2-3 | TRBV5-1 | NA | CASSLMVRGPTDTQYF | TGCGCCAGCAGCTTAATGGTGCGGGGACCCACAGATACGCAGTATTTT
NA | TRBJ1-4 | TRBV19 | NA | CASSTRGLIDEKLFF | TGTGCCAGTAGTACCCGGGGGTTGATAGATGAAAAACTGTTTTTT
TRBD1 | TRBJ1-5 | TRBV2 | NA | CASSPGQGWNQPQHF | TGTGCCAGCAGTCCCGGACAGGGCTGGAATCAGCCCCAGCATTTT
NA | TRBJ1-6 | TRBV28 | NA | CASSSTQGWNSPLHF | TGTGCCAGCAGTTCCACTCAGGGCTGGAATTCACCCCTCCACTTT
NA | TRBJ1-1 | TRBV10-3 | few | CAISGRQNTEAFF | TGTGCCATCAGTGGCAGACAGAACACTGAAGCTTTCTTT
NA | TRBJ1-3 | TRBV24-1 | NA | CATSSTGQNTIYF | TGTGCCACCAGTTCAACAGGGCAAAACACCATATATTTT
TRBD2 | TRBJ2-7 | TRBV18 | once | CASSETSGGRYEQYF | TGTGCCAGCTCAGAGACTAGCGGGGGAAGGTACGAGCAGTACTTC
TRBD1 | TRBJ1-2 | TRBV6-5 | NA | CASRRGLGYGYTF | TGTGCCAGCAGAAGGGGGCTCGGCTATGGCTACACCTTC
NA | TRBJ2-3 | TRBV5-5 | NA | CASSLSTDGHQYF | TGTGCCAGCAGCTTGTCCACAGATGGTCATCAGTATTTT
TRBD1 | TRBJ2-7 | TRBV7-2 | NA | CASSTGQGAFYEQYF | TGTGCCAGCAGCACTGGACAGGGGGCTTTCTACGAGCAGTACTTC
NA | TRBJ2-3 | TRBV6-6 | NA | CASSSRPQGVDTQYF | TGTGCCAGCAGTTCCCGCCCTCAGGGCGTTGATACGCAGTATTTT
NA | TRBJ2-5 | TRBV18 | NA | CASSPEAGPQETQYF | TGTGCCAGCTCACCAGAGGCGGGGCCCCAAGAGACCCAGTACTTC
NA | TRBJ1-1 | TRBV7-8 | NA | CASKAGASNTEAFF | TGTGCCAGCAAGGCGGGAGCCTCGAACACTGAAGCTTTCTTT
NA | TRBJ1-2 | TRBV5-1 | NA | CASSLERATYGYTF | TGCGCCAGCAGCTTGGAGAGGGCAACCTATGGCTACACCTTC
TRBD2 | TRBJ2-3 | TRBV11-2 | NA | CASSFGSGGRTDTQYF | TGTGCCAGCAGCTTCGGTAGCGGGGGTCGTACAGATACGCAGTATTTT